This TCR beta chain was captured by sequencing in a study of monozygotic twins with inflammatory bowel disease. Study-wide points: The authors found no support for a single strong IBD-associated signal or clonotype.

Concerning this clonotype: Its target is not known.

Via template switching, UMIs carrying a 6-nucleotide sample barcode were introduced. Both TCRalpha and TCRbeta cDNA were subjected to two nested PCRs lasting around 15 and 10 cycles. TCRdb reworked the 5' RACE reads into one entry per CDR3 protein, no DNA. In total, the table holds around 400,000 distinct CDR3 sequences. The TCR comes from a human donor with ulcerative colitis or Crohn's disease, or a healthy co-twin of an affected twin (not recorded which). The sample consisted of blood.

The CDR3 loop is CARSLGGDNEQFF. The chain couples TRBV5-3 to TRBJ2-1; TCRdb returns TRBD1, unconfirmable since there is no DNA. TRBV5-3 is treated as an ORF (open reading frame) with a function not yet certain. The CDR3 spans 13 residues.